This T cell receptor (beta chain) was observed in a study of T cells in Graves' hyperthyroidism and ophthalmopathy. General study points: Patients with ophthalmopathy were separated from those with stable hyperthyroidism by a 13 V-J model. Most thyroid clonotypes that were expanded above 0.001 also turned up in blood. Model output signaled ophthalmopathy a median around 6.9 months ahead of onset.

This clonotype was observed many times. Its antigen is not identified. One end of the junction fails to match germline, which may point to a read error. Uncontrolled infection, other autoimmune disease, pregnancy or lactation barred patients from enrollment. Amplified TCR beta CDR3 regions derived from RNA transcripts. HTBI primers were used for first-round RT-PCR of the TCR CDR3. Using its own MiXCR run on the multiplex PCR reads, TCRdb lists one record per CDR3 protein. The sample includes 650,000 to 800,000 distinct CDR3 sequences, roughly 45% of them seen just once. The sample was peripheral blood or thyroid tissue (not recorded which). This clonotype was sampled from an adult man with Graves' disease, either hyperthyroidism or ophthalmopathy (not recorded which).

The CDR3: CASSFDAGLRSF. DNA for the CDR3: TGTGCCAGCAGCTTCGACGCCGGTTTGCGTTCTTTT. The chain recombines TRBV7-9 with TRBJ1-6; D remains unclear. CDR1 is SEHNR and CDR2 is FQNEAQ in the germline V gene (reference sequence). The CDR3 contains 12 residues.